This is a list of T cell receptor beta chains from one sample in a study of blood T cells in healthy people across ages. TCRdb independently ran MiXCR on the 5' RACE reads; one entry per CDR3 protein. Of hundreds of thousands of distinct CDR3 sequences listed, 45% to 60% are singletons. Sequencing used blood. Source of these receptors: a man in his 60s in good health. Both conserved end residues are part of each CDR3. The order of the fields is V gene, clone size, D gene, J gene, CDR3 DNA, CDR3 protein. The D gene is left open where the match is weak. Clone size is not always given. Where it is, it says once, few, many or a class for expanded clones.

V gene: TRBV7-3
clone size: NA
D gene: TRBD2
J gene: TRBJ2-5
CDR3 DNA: TGCGCCAGCAGCCGCGGGCTAGCGGGAGTTGATGAGCAGTACTTC
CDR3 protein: CASSRGLAGVDEQYF

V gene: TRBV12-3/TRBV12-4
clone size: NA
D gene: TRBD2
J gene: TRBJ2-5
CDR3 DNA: TGTGCCAGCATGCGGACTAGCGGGGTGGAAGAGACCCAGTACTTC
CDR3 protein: CASMRTSGVEETQYF

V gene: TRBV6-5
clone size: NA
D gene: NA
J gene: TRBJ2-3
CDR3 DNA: TGTGCCAGCAAGGGAGGCACAGACACGCAGTATTTT
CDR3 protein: CASKGGTDTQYF

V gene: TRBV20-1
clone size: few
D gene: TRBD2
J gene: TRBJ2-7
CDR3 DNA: TGCAGTGCTAGTTTGACTAGCGGGTACTACGAGCAGTACTTC
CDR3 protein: CSASLTSGYYEQYF

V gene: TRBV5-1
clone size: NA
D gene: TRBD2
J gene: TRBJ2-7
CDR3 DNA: TGCGCCAGCAGAAAAAAGGCCGGGACTAGTTTTAATGGGGGTGAATCCTACGAGCAGTACTTC
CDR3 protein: CASRKKAGTSFNGGESYEQYF

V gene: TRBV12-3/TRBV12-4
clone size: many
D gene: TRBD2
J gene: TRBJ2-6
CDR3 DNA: TGTGCCAGCAGTTTACGCGGGGGGGCTTCTGGGGCCAACGTCCTGACTTTC
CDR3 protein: CASSLRGGASGANVLTF

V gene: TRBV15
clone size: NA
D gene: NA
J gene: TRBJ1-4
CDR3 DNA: TGTGCCACCAGCAGAGAGGTTGCAACTAATGAAAAACTGTTTTTT
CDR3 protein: CATSREVATNEKLFF

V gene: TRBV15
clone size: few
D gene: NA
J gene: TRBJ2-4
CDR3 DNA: TGTGCCACCAGCGGGCCCCGGGGTGGGGAAAACATTCAGTACTTC
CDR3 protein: CATSGPRGGENIQYF

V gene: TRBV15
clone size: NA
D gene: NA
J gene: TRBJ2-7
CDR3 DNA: TGTGCCACCAGCAGAGATGGGGCGTCCTCCTACGAGCAGTACTTC
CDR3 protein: CATSRDGASSYEQYF

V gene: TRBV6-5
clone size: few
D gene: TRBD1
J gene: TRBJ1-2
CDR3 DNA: TGTGCCAGCAGGGGGACAGGGAACTATGGCTACACCTTC
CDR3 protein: CASRGTGNYGYTF

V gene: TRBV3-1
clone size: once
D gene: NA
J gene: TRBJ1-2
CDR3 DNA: TGTGCCAGCAGCCAAGACGCAGGGGCCAACTATGGCTACACCTTC
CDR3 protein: CASSQDAGANYGYTF

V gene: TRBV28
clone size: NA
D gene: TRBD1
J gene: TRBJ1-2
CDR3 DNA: TGTGCCAGCAAACAGGGGAAGAATGGCTACACCTTC
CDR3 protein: CASKQGKNGYTF

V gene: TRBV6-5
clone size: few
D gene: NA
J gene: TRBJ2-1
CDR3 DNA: TGTGCCAGCAAGGCTAGCCCAGGGACCTCCTACAATGAGCAGTTCTTC
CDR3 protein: CASKASPGTSYNEQFF

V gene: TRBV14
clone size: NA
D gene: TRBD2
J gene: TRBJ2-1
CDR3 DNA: TGTGCCAGCAGCCAAGACCCTAGCGGGAGTTTCAATGAGCAGTTCTTC
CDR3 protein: CASSQDPSGSFNEQFF

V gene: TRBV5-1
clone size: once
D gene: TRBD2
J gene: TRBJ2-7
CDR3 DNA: TGCGCCAGCAGCTTGGCTGCCGGTTTACGAGCGGGAGGGCGAGAGCAGTACTTC
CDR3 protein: CASSLAAGLRAGGREQYF

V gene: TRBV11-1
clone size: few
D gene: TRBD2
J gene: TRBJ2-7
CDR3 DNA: TGTGCCAGCAGCTCGTGGACTAGCGGATTTTACGAGCAGTACTTC
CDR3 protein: CASSSWTSGFYEQYF

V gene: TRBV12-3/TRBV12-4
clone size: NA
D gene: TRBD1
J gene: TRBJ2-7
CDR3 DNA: TGTGCCAGCAGCCCCCCTCGACAGGGACCCTACGAGCAGTACTTC
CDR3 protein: CASSPPRQGPYEQYF

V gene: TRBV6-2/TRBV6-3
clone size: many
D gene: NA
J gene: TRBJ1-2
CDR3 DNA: TGTGCCAGCGACGGAGTACCCTATGGCTACACCTTC
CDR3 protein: CASDGVPYGYTF

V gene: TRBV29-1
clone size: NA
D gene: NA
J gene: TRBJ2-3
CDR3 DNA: TGCAGCGTTGATAGTAGCGGCTACACAGATACGCAGTATTTT
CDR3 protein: CSVDSSGYTDTQYF

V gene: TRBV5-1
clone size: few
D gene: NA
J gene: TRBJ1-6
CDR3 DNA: TGCGCCAGCAGCACCGGACAAAATAATTCACCCCTCCACTTT
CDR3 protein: CASSTGQNNSPLHF

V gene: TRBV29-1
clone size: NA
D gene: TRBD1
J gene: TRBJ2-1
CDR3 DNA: TGCAGCGGCCTCCGGGACAGGGAAGACAATGAGCAGTTCTTC
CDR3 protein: CSGLRDREDNEQFF

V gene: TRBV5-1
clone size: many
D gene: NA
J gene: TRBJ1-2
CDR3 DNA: TGCGCCAGCAGCTCGACTGAAGCTAACTATGGCTACACCTTC
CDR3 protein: CASSSTEANYGYTF

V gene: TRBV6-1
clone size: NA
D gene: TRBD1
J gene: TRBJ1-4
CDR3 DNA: TGTGCCAGTACCTATGGGACAGGATATGAAAAACTGTTTTTT
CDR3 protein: CASTYGTGYEKLFF

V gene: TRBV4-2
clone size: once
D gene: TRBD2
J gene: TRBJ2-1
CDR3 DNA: TGTGCCAGCAGCCAGCCAGGGACTAGCGGGGTCGGGGGGCAGTTCTTC
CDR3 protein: CASSQPGTSGVGGQFF

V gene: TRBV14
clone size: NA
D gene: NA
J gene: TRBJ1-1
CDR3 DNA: TGTGCCAGCAGCCAAGAGAGGGCCCTCGGGGCTGAAGCTTTCTTT
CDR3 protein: CASSQERALGAEAFF

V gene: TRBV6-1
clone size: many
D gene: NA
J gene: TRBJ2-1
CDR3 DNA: TGTGCCAGCAGTTTGGACAGATCCTACAATGAGCAGTTCTTC
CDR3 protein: CASSLDRSYNEQFF

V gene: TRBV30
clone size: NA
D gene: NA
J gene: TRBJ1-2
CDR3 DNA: TGTGCCTGGAGTCCACAGTATGGCTACACCTTC
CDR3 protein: CAWSPQYGYTF

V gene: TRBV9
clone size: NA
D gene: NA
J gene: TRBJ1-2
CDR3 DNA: TGTGCCAGCAGCGCCCTCAGGCCGGGAGGGTATGGCTACACCTTC
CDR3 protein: CASSALRPGGYGYTF

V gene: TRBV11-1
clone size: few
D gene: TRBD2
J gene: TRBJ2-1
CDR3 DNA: TGTGCCAGCAGCTTTGCGACGGGGGGGAGCAGTCACAATGAGCAGTTCTTC
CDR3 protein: CASSFATGGSSHNEQFF

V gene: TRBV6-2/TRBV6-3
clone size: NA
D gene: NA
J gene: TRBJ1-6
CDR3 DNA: TGTGCCAGCAGTTCCCCGCGGAATAATTCACCCCTCCACTTT
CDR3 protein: CASSSPRNNSPLHF

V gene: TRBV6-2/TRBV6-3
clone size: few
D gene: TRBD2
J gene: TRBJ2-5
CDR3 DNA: TGTGCCAGCAGCCTCGCTAGCGGGGGCCTCAAACAAGAGACCCAGTACTTC
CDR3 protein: CASSLASGGLKQETQYF